The T cell receptor (beta chain) under discussion was sequenced for a study of blood T cell repertoires in COVID-19. Turning to the study itself: Whether acute or convalescent, the COVID-19 samples came from the United States, Italy and Spain.

V lost 4 bases to trimming and J lost 1 base, with 10 bases between them. The CDR3 is 14 amino acids. Germline V gene lookup returns CDR1 ENHRY and CDR2 SYGVKD. Original processing notes: Reference gene primer amplification gave nucleated cell count estimates. Data came from immunoSEQ multiplex PCR; TCRdb stores just in-frame clones and leaves some out. V and J calls and clone size are copied from that table; D and trimming were computed from the DNA. The data hold about 270,000 clones, with approximately 86% observed a single time. The sequence was collected from a middle-aged man with active or convalescent COVID-19. This chain connects TRBV10-3 to TRBJ1-1, with D perhaps matching TRBD1 (5 bases). The specimen was peripheral blood. The CDR3 DNA is TGTGCCATCAGTGCGGACACCGAGAACACTGAAGCTTTCTTT. Its protein is CAISADTENTEAFF.